These T cell receptor delta chains were read from a single sample in a study of delta chains in infants with herpesvirus infections. TCRdb called clones from the RT-PCR reads again using CATT. The repertoire holds some 1,300 delta-chain clones, with 25% to 35% as singletons. The sequenced sample was peripheral blood, obtained at time point 2 of longitudinal follow-up. Receptor source: a human donor who was a Ugandan infant, either HIV-exposed or HIV-unexposed (not recorded which). Each CDR3 is given with its conserved first and last residue. Each record gives: D gene, clone size, J gene, CDR3 length, V gene, CDR3 DNA, CDR3 protein. A D gene is named only where the DNA matches it firmly. Clone size appears in some rows only: once, few, many, or a class for an expanded clone.

d_gene: NA
abundance: NA
j_gene: TRDJ1
len: 20
v_gene: TRDV1
CDR3nt: TGTGCTCTTGGGGAACGGTTAAAATATCGGGTTACGTACTGGGCCGATAAACTCATCTTT
CDR3aa: CALGERLKYRVTYWADKLIF

d_gene: NA
abundance: few
j_gene: TRDJ1
len: 22
v_gene: TRDV1
CDR3nt: TGTGCTCTTGGGGAACCCCCTACTTCCTACTGGATCTGGGGGTTTTACACCGATAAACTCATCTTT
CDR3aa: CALGEPPTSYWIWGFYTDKLIF

d_gene: TRDD3
abundance: NA
j_gene: TRDJ2
len: 20
v_gene: TRDV1
CDR3nt: TGTGCTCTTGGGGAACCCCCCCACTGGGGGATACGCATATTGACAGCACAACTCTTCTTT
CDR3aa: CALGEPPHWGIRILTAQLFF

d_gene: TRDD3
abundance: few
j_gene: TRDJ1
len: 18
v_gene: TRDV2
CDR3nt: TGTGCCTGCTCCCTACTGGGGGATCAGGCGCGGTACACCGATAAACTCATCTTT
CDR3aa: CACSLLGDQARYTDKLIF

d_gene: TRDD3
abundance: NA
j_gene: TRDJ1
len: 20
v_gene: TRDV1
CDR3nt: TGTGCTCTTGGGCCCGGACTACGGGTACTGGGGGATATTGCCCGCGATAAACTCATCTTT
CDR3aa: CALGPGLRVLGDIARDKLIF

d_gene: TRDD2
abundance: large
j_gene: TRDJ3
len: 18
v_gene: TRDV1
CDR3nt: TGTGCTCTTGGGAACCTTCCTGTCGGACCCTGGGACACCCGACAGATGTTTTTC
CDR3aa: CALGNLPVGPWDTRQMFF

d_gene: TRDD3
abundance: NA
j_gene: TRDJ1
len: 24
v_gene: TRDV1
CDR3nt: TGTGCTCTTGGGGCAATATTTCCCTTTCCATTACTGGGGGATACGCCGACGACCAAGAGTAAACTCATCTTT
CDR3aa: CALGAIFPFPLLGDTPTTKSKLIF

d_gene: TRDD3
abundance: NA
j_gene: TRDJ1
len: 22
v_gene: TRDV1
CDR3nt: TGTGCTCTTGGGGAACCCTTCCTTCCTCAATACTGGGGGATCTCATACACCGATAAACTCATCTTT
CDR3aa: CALGEPFLPQYWGISYTDKLIF

d_gene: TRDD3
abundance: NA
j_gene: TRDJ1
len: 22
v_gene: TRDV1
CDR3nt: TGTGCTCTTGCTCCAAAGGAGTGGTACCTTCCCCTACTGGGGGAGACGACCGATAAACTCATCTTT
CDR3aa: CALAPKEWYLPLLGETTDKLIF

d_gene: NA
abundance: NA
j_gene: TRDJ1
len: 15
v_gene: TRDV1
CDR3nt: TGTGCTCTTGGGGAACTTACGACACCCACCGATAAACTCATCTTT
CDR3aa: CALGELTTPTDKLIF

d_gene: NA
abundance: large
j_gene: TRDJ3
len: 23
v_gene: TRDV2
CDR3nt: TGTGCCTGTGACACCGCGCCTCCCTACGACTTTCTGGGCCAGGGCTGGGACACCCGACAGATGTTTTTC
CDR3aa: CACDTAPPYDFLGQGWDTRQMFF

d_gene: TRDD3
abundance: NA
j_gene: TRDJ1
len: 17
v_gene: TRDV1
CDR3nt: TGTGCTCTTCATGAGGCTACTGGGGATCAGTACGCCGATAAACTCATCTTT
CDR3aa: CALHEATGDQYADKLIF

d_gene: NA
abundance: few
j_gene: TRDJ1
len: 18
v_gene: TRDV1
CDR3nt: TGTGCTCTTGGGGAACTGCGGGGGCCGGGGCCCTACACCGATAAACTCATCTTT
CDR3aa: CALGELRGPGPYTDKLIF

d_gene: NA
abundance: few
j_gene: TRDJ1
len: 15
v_gene: TRAV29/DV5
CDR3nt: TGTGCAGCAAGCGCGGCCCTTTGCGGGCATCGGAGGCTCATCTTT
CDR3aa: CAASAALCGHRRLIF

d_gene: NA
abundance: NA
j_gene: TRDJ2
len: 19
v_gene: TRDV1
CDR3nt: TGTGCTCTTGGGGAACTAATATCGTGGTGGGGAGCTTTGACAGCACAACTCTTCTTT
CDR3aa: CALGELISWWGALTAQLFF

d_gene: NA
abundance: NA
j_gene: TRDJ1
len: 17
v_gene: TRAV23/DV6
CDR3nt: TGTGCAGCAAGCAACGACCCTGCTTTAGGGGGCACCGATAAACTCATCTTT
CDR3aa: CAASNDPALGGTDKLIF

d_gene: TRDD3
abundance: large
j_gene: TRDJ1
len: 22
v_gene: TRDV1
CDR3nt: TGTGCTCTTGGGGCCTCCTACGTTTCTTACTGGGGGATACGAAGGTACACCGATAAACTCATCTTT
CDR3aa: CALGASYVSYWGIRRYTDKLIF

d_gene: TRDD2
abundance: NA
j_gene: TRDJ1
len: 21
v_gene: TRDV1
CDR3nt: TGTGCTCTTGGGGAACCCGGCCTTCCTAACGGGGGAAAAAAGTACACCGATAAACTCATCTTT
CDR3aa: CALGEPGLPNGGKKYTDKLIF

d_gene: NA
abundance: NA
j_gene: TRDJ1
len: 13
v_gene: TRDV2
CDR3nt: TGTGCCTGTGACACTTTGCTTAAACGCAAACTCATCTTT
CDR3aa: CACDTLLKRKLIF

d_gene: TRDD3
abundance: NA
j_gene: TRDJ1
len: 18
v_gene: TRDV1
CDR3nt: TGTGCTCTTGGGGAACTTCACTTCCGCGGGGGATTCACCGATAAACTCATCTTT
CDR3aa: CALGELHFRGGFTDKLIF

d_gene: TRDD3
abundance: NA
j_gene: TRDJ1
len: 21
v_gene: TRAV23/DV6
CDR3nt: TGTGCTGTGCAGGCAGGGGTTCATACCCTTGTACTGGGGGATACGCCGCATAAACTCATCTTT
CDR3aa: CAVQAGVHTLVLGDTPHKLIF

d_gene: TRDD3
abundance: NA
j_gene: TRDJ3
len: 27
v_gene: TRDV1
CDR3nt: TGTGCTCTTGGGGTCCGGTTCCCCCAATTCGCTTTTGGGGATACGCGCCCTCTCTCCTGGGACACCCGACAGATGTTTTTC
CDR3aa: CALGVRFPQFAFGDTRPLSWDTRQMFF

d_gene: TRDD3
abundance: NA
j_gene: TRDJ1
len: 21
v_gene: TRDV1
CDR3nt: TGTGCTCTTGGGGAACTTGGCCTGCCGTCTACCCTGGGGGATCAGAAGAATAAACTCATCTTT
CDR3aa: CALGELGLPSTLGDQKNKLIF

d_gene: TRDD3
abundance: NA
j_gene: TRDJ1
len: 21
v_gene: TRDV1
CDR3nt: TGTGCTCTTGGGGACCCCTCGGACGGCTGGGGGATCCCCCCGTACACCGATAAACTCATCTTT
CDR3aa: CALGDPSDGWGIPPYTDKLIF

d_gene: NA
abundance: NA
j_gene: TRDJ1
len: 23
v_gene: TRDV1
CDR3nt: TGTGCTCTTGGGACCTACTTCCTACTCCTGGGGGATTGGGTAGGGACGACAGCCGATAAACTCATCTTT
CDR3aa: CALGTYFLLLGDWVGTTADKLIF

d_gene: TRDD3
abundance: few
j_gene: TRDJ1
len: 19
v_gene: TRDV1
CDR3nt: TGTGCTCTTGGGGAATGGGACCTACTCTGGGGGATAAGGTCCGATAAACTCATCTTT
CDR3aa: CALGEWDLLWGIRSDKLIF

d_gene: TRDD3
abundance: few
j_gene: TRDJ3
len: 21
v_gene: TRDV1
CDR3nt: TGTGCTCTTGGGGAAGGTGGGGGATACGGTACGTTTTCCTGGGACACCCGACAGATGTTTTTC
CDR3aa: CALGEGGGYGTFSWDTRQMFF

d_gene: TRDD3
abundance: NA
j_gene: TRDJ1
len: 18
v_gene: TRDV1
CDR3nt: TGTGCTCTTGGGGAATTCCTAATGGGGGATAAAAACACCGATAAACTCATCTTT
CDR3aa: CALGEFLMGDKNTDKLIF

d_gene: TRDD3
abundance: NA
j_gene: TRDJ1
len: 19
v_gene: TRAV38-2/DV8
CDR3nt: TGTGCTTATAGGAGTGCGTTCTGGGGGATACGTACGACGTCTTATAAACTCATCTTT
CDR3aa: CAYRSAFWGIRTTSYKLIF

d_gene: TRDD3
abundance: few
j_gene: TRDJ1
len: 20
v_gene: TRDV1
CDR3nt: TGTGCTCTTGGGGAACTCCGCGCCCTACGTTGGGCTGGGGGAGCCGATAAACTCATCTTT
CDR3aa: CALGELRALRWAGGADKLIF

d_gene: NA
abundance: large
j_gene: TRDJ1
len: 19
v_gene: TRDV1
CDR3nt: TGTGCTCTTGGGGAATCCTCCTACGTGTTCCCACGGGCTCACCGGGAACTCATCTTT
CDR3aa: CALGESSYVFPRAHRELIF

d_gene: NA
abundance: NA
j_gene: TRDJ1
len: 20
v_gene: TRDV1
CDR3nt: TGTGCTCTTGGGGAACATGACCTCCAGCCCTTGAACTTGTACACCGATAAACGCATCTTT
CDR3aa: CALGEHDLQPLNLYTDKRIF

d_gene: NA
abundance: NA
j_gene: TRDJ1
len: 15
v_gene: TRDV1
CDR3nt: TGTGCTCTTGGGGAACTAGAGGCCCTACTCGATAAACTCATCTTT
CDR3aa: CALGELEALLDKLIF

d_gene: NA
abundance: large
j_gene: TRDJ1
len: 19
v_gene: TRDV1
CDR3nt: TGTGCTCTTGGGGAACTCGTTCTCATACCTCCTGGGAGGACCGATAAACTCATCTTT
CDR3aa: CALGELVLIPPGRTDKLIF

d_gene: NA
abundance: few
j_gene: TRDJ1
len: 17
v_gene: TRDV1
CDR3nt: TGTGCTCTTGGGGAACTAGTCAAAACGGGGAACCCCGATAAACTCATCTTT
CDR3aa: CALGELVKTGNPDKLIF

d_gene: TRDD3
abundance: few
j_gene: TRDJ1
len: 25
v_gene: TRDV1
CDR3nt: TGTGCTCTTGGGGAAAGGCCTTCCTACTCGGTTTGGGGGATACGACCTCCCCCCGTTACCGATAAACTCATCTTT
CDR3aa: CALGERPSYSVWGIRPPPVTDKLIF

d_gene: TRDD3
abundance: large
j_gene: TRDJ1
len: 20
v_gene: TRDV1
CDR3nt: TGTGCTCTTGGGGAACCGATCTTCCTACGGGGGATACGTCGTACCGATAAACTCATCTTT
CDR3aa: CALGEPIFLRGIRRTDKLIF

d_gene: NA
abundance: NA
j_gene: TRDJ3
len: 17
v_gene: TRDV1
CDR3nt: TGTGCTCTTGGGGAACGAGCCTCCTCCTGGGACACCCGACAGATGTTTTTC
CDR3aa: CALGERASSWDTRQMFF

d_gene: NA
abundance: few
j_gene: TRDJ1
len: 15
v_gene: TRDV2
CDR3nt: TGTGCCTGTGACGTGGGGGTCCCGTACACCGATAAACTCATCTTT
CDR3aa: CACDVGVPYTDKLIF

d_gene: TRDD3
abundance: few
j_gene: TRDJ3
len: 19
v_gene: TRDV2
CDR3nt: TGTGCCTGTGACACCCTGGGGGATACGCGGACCTGGGACACCCGACAGATGTTTTTC
CDR3aa: CACDTLGDTRTWDTRQMFF

d_gene: TRDD3
abundance: NA
j_gene: TRDJ1
len: 23
v_gene: TRDV1
CDR3nt: TGTGCTCTTGGGCCCCCTTCCTATCCCGTACTGGGGGATATTGGCCGGTACACCGATAAACTCATCTTT
CDR3aa: CALGPPSYPVLGDIGRYTDKLIF

d_gene: TRDD3
abundance: NA
j_gene: TRDJ3
len: 23
v_gene: TRDV1
CDR3nt: TGTGCTCTTGGGGCCCGGATTCCTAAGAAACTGGGGGAGAGCTCCTGGGACACCCGACAGATGTTTTTC
CDR3aa: CALGARIPKKLGESSWDTRQMFF

d_gene: TRDD3
abundance: NA
j_gene: TRDJ1
len: 24
v_gene: TRDV1
CDR3nt: TGTGCTCTTGGGGAAGTAAGGCCCACCTCACCCTCGTACTGGGGGATACCGGCGACCGATAAACTCATCTTT
CDR3aa: CALGEVRPTSPSYWGIPATDKLIF

d_gene: TRDD3
abundance: few
j_gene: TRDJ1
len: 18
v_gene: TRDV1
CDR3nt: TGTGCTCTTGGGGAAGCCCATCTCCTGGGGGTCGACACCGATAAACTCATCTTT
CDR3aa: CALGEAHLLGVDTDKLIF

d_gene: NA
abundance: NA
j_gene: TRDJ1
len: 20
v_gene: TRDV1
CDR3nt: TGTGCTCTTGGGGAAAACCTGTTTGGCTTCCGGCGAACTGGCACCGATAAACTCATCTTT
CDR3aa: CALGENLFGFRRTGTDKLIF

d_gene: NA
abundance: NA
j_gene: TRDJ1
len: 20
v_gene: TRDV1
CDR3nt: TGTGCTCTTGGGGGTTTTGACTCGGTCGCCCGGGGGACTTACACCGATAAACTCATCTTT
CDR3aa: CALGGFDSVARGTYTDKLIF

d_gene: TRDD3
abundance: NA
j_gene: TRDJ3
len: 28
v_gene: TRDV3
CDR3nt: TGTGCCTTTAGAGTTTCCTACCAGCCTACTACTGGGGGACCACGAGTCATCGCGGGCTCCTGGGACACCCGACAGATGTTTTTC
CDR3aa: CAFRVSYQPTTGGPRVIAGSWDTRQMFF

d_gene: TRDD3
abundance: NA
j_gene: TRDJ1
len: 21
v_gene: TRDV1
CDR3nt: TGTGCTCTTGGGGATTTTGGCTACTCTGAGGTCTGGGGGATAATCGACGATCAACTCATCTTT
CDR3aa: CALGDFGYSEVWGIIDDQLIF

d_gene: TRDD3
abundance: large
j_gene: TRDJ1
len: 18
v_gene: TRDV2
CDR3nt: TGTGCCTGTGACACCGGGTTTACTGGGGGAAAGTACACCGATAAACTCATCTTT
CDR3aa: CACDTGFTGGKYTDKLIF

d_gene: NA
abundance: large
j_gene: TRDJ1
len: 23
v_gene: TRDV1
CDR3nt: TGTGCTCTTGGGGACACCTTCCTCTGGGACTACTGGGGATATTCCTACCTAACCGATAAACTCATCTTT
CDR3aa: CALGDTFLWDYWGYSYLTDKLIF

d_gene: TRDD3
abundance: NA
j_gene: TRDJ1
len: 20
v_gene: TRDV1
CDR3nt: TGTGCTCTTGGGGAACCCCCTACGCTACTGGGGGATAGGTACACCGATAAACTCATCTTT
CDR3aa: CALGEPPTLLGDRYTDKLIF

d_gene: TRDD3
abundance: few
j_gene: TRDJ1
len: 26
v_gene: TRDV1
CDR3nt: TGTGCTCTTGGGGAAGAACCCCTGTACATATTTCCTAGACTCTTACTAACTGGGGGTCTCACCGATAAACTCATCTTT
CDR3aa: CALGEEPLYIFPRLLLTGGLTDKLIF

d_gene: TRDD3
abundance: few
j_gene: TRDJ1
len: 16
v_gene: TRDV1
CDR3nt: TGTGCTCTTGGGGACATATGGGGGACGTACACCGATAAACTCATCTTT
CDR3aa: CALGDIWGTYTDKLIF

d_gene: NA
abundance: few
j_gene: TRDJ1
len: 16
v_gene: TRDV1
CDR3nt: TGTGCTCTTGGGGAACACCTACAGGATGACACCGATAAACTCATCTTT
CDR3aa: CALGEHLQDDTDKLIF